The rows below give T cell receptor beta chains drawn from one sample of a study of T cells after yellow fever vaccination. One entry per CDR3 protein, called by TCRdb with MiXCR from the 5' RACE reads. The data show 100,000 to 150,000 distinct CDR3 sequences, with more than 7.5% seen just once and roughly 43% held by the top ten. This sample comprised CD8+ T cells sorted from PBMCs, obtained on the day of the yellow fever booster vaccination. All receptors come from a man between 18 and 29 years old who received the YFV17D yellow fever vaccine. Each CDR3 is given with its conserved first and last residue. The D gene is left open where the match is weak. Clone size, where shown, is once, few, many, or a class for clones that have expanded.

d_call clone_size j_call v_call cdr3_nt cdr3_aa
NA many TRBJ1-1 TRBV5-1 TGCGCCAGCAGCTTGGAGGGAGTTTGGACTGAAGCTTTCTTT CASSLEGVWTEAFF
NA few TRBJ1-4 TRBV6-5 TGTGCCAGCAGTTTCATTTCCGGCGAAAAACTGTTTTTT CASSFISGEKLFF
TRBD2 NA TRBJ2-1 TRBV9 TGTGCCAGCAGCGCCACAAGCGGGGATTGGTACAATGAGCAGTTCTTC CASSATSGDWYNEQFF
NA few TRBJ2-1 TRBV19 TGTGCCAGTAGTCCCTATCGGTTGAAGACCGGGAAGTACAATGAGCAGTTCTTC CASSPYRLKTGKYNEQFF
TRBD2 few TRBJ2-3 TRBV4-1 TGCGCCAGCAGCCAAGAAGTGGGACTAGCGGGGGATTGGAGCACAGATACGCAGTATTTT CASSQEVGLAGDWSTDTQYF
NA few TRBJ2-1 TRBV29-1 TGCAGCGTTGGTTGGGGACAGTTCTTC CSVGWGQFF
TRBD1 few TRBJ2-5 TRBV6-2/TRBV6-3 TGTGCCAGCAGTAAGGACAGGGGATATGGGACCCAGTACTTC CASSKDRGYGTQYF
NA few TRBJ1-1 TRBV5-1 TGCGCCAGCGGTGGGGGCGACACTGAAGCTTTCTTT CASGGGDTEAFF
TRBD1 NA TRBJ1-3 TRBV28 TGTGCCAGCAGTACTATTCTCCGGGACAGGGACTCTGGAAACACCATATATTTT CASSTILRDRDSGNTIYF
NA many TRBJ2-4 TRBV4-3 TGCGCCAGCAGCCAAGAAAACCGGGCCAAAAACATTCAGTACTTC CASSQENRAKNIQYF
NA many TRBJ2-2 TRBV7-9 TGTGCCAGCAGCTTGGGGCGCTGGCCCGGGGAGCTGTTTTTT CASSLGRWPGELFF
TRBD2 many TRBJ2-1 TRBV11-2 TGTGCCAGCAGCGGAACCGGGACTAGGTACAATGAGCAGTTCTTC CASSGTGTRYNEQFF
NA many TRBJ1-2 TRBV7-6 TGTGCCAGCAGCTTAGCTGGGGGGTATAATGGCTACACCTTC CASSLAGGYNGYTF
NA NA TRBJ2-1 TRBV5-6 TGTGCCAGCAGCTTGTGGGAATTTCCAGACGGGAATGAGCAGTTCTTC CASSLWEFPDGNEQFF
TRBD2 NA TRBJ2-2 TRBV27 TGTGCCAGCAGCCCCAGAGCGGGGGGTACCGGGGAGCTGTTTTTT CASSPRAGGTGELFF
NA NA TRBJ1-2 TRBV7-9 TGTGCCAGCAGCTTGGGGGAGGCAGGGGACTATGGCTACACCTTC CASSLGEAGDYGYTF
NA NA TRBJ2-1 TRBV5-1 TGCGCCAGCAGCTGGGTAACGGCGATTACCTACAATGAGCAGTTCTTC CASSWVTAITYNEQFF
NA few TRBJ1-2 TRBV19 TGTGCCAGTAGTATAGAAAGGCCAGGGGACGGCTACACCTTC CASSIERPGDGYTF
NA NA TRBJ2-7 TRBV13 TGTGCCAGCAGCTTAATCTCCTACGAGCAGTACTTC CASSLISYEQYF
TRBD2 NA TRBJ2-3 TRBV19 TGTGCCAGTAGTATAGACCAGGGAGGGTTCACAGATACGCAGTATTTT CASSIDQGGFTDTQYF
TRBD2 NA TRBJ2-2 TRBV5-6 TGTGCCAGCAGCTTAGTACTAGCGGGGCCCACCGGGGAGCTGTTTTTT CASSLVLAGPTGELFF
NA NA TRBJ1-2 TRBV7-6 TGTGCCAGCAGCACTCTGCCGGGGACGTTCTATGGCTACACCTTC CASSTLPGTFYGYTF
NA NA TRBJ1-4 TRBV7-3 TGTGCCAGCAGCGCGGACGGTGAAAAACTGTTTTTT CASSADGEKLFF
NA NA TRBJ2-3 TRBV6-2/TRBV6-3 TGTGCCACCTCGGACAGCGGGCTTAGCACAGATACGCAGTATTTT CATSDSGLSTDTQYF
NA few TRBJ2-1 TRBV7-6 TGTGCCAGCAGCCCACTAGACTCTGAGCAGTTCTTC CASSPLDSEQFF
NA NA TRBJ1-1 TRBV5-4 TGTGCCAGCAGCTTGTTACGGGAGGTTAGGAATGAAGCTTTCTTT CASSLLREVRNEAFF
TRBD1 NA TRBJ2-2 TRBV19 TGTGCCAGTAGTATGACAGGGGCCAACACCGGGGAGCTGTTTTTT CASSMTGANTGELFF
NA NA TRBJ2-5 TRBV6-5 TGTGCCAGCAGTTACAGCGGTGGAGAGACCCAGTACTTC CASSYSGGETQYF
NA NA TRBJ2-6 TRBV19 TGTGCCAGTAGTATCATTCACCACTCTGGGGCCAACGTCCTGACTTTC CASSIIHHSGANVLTF
NA few TRBJ2-5 TRBV11-2 TGTGCCAGCAGCTTTATGGGGACGGAGACCCAGTACTTC CASSFMGTETQYF
NA NA TRBJ1-1 TRBV7-8 TGTGCCAGCAGCTTAGCGCTGGCCGGCGCTGAAGCTTTCTTT CASSLALAGAEAFF
NA many TRBJ2-5 TRBV6-6 TGTGCCACCCTGCCCCCTCAAGAGACCCAGTACTTC CATLPPQETQYF
NA many TRBJ1-2 TRBV7-9 TGTGCCAGCAGCTTAGTGACTCAAGGCTACACCTTC CASSLVTQGYTF
TRBD2 few TRBJ2-1 TRBV12-3/TRBV12-4 TGTGCCAGCAGTTTACACACTAGCGGGGGGGACAATGAGCAGTTCTTC CASSLHTSGGDNEQFF
NA few TRBJ1-5 TRBV20-1 TGCAGTGCTACACAGGGAAGCCAGCCCCAGCATTTT CSATQGSQPQHF
NA NA TRBJ2-2 TRBV10-3 TGTGCCATCAGCACAGGGAGGAGTACCGGGGAGCTGTTTTTT CAISTGRSTGELFF
TRBD2 few TRBJ2-2 TRBV11-2 TGTGCCAGCAGCTCACCTAGAGCGGGGGGGCTGTCCGGGGAGCTGTTTTTT CASSSPRAGGLSGELFF
NA NA TRBJ1-6 TRBV6-5 TGTGCCAGCAGTCCCAGGGACCTGAGGAATTCACCCCTCCACTTT CASSPRDLRNSPLHF
TRBD1 NA TRBJ2-7 TRBV12-3/TRBV12-4 TGTGCCAGCAGTCCCCCAGGGACAGGGGGCTACGAGCAGTACTTC CASSPPGTGGYEQYF
TRBD1 NA TRBJ2-7 TRBV12-3/TRBV12-4 TGTGCCAGCAGTCTTCCACCGGGACAGGGCTACGAGCAGTACTTC CASSLPPGQGYEQYF
NA NA TRBJ2-7 TRBV28 TGTGCCAGCAGTTATAGTGTCGGGCTACTCCCAGGCTACGAGCAGTACTTC CASSYSVGLLPGYEQYF
NA many TRBJ1-6 TRBV27 TGTGCCAGCAGGAAAGGGGGCTCCTATAATTCACCCCTCCACTTT CASRKGGSYNSPLHF